The present entry profiles one TCR beta chain with its context. In this sample, this clonotype turned up many times. Its antigen is still unknown. Per-nucleotide qualities are absent, and no much larger clonotype sits a single base away. The sample is drawn from a study of human T cells and chemical hapten exposure (dated by TCRdb to the early 2020s). As for the study more broadly: For sensitization, 2% DPC in acetone was applied to a roughly 2 cm by roughly 2 cm area of upper inner arm skin. Patients additionally received weekly therapeutic DPC doses to the scalp throughout the approximately 25-week study period. Patch testing was performed on the upper back with Finn chambers containing 0.01% DPC, and the patch tests were scored after 6 days according to International Contact Dermatitis Research Group standards. The patient cohort, mostly female, included alopecia areata with under or over 50% scalp involvement, alopecia totalis and alopecia universalis. Libraries were combined into a pool for sequencing, and differences in TCR yield between samples came mainly from small differences in library volumes within the pool. The study tracked peripheral blood TCR repertoire changes in vivo during primary and secondary sensitization to the hapten diphenylcyclopropenone (DPC) in alopecia patients. Blood samples were taken from patients before sensitization (week 0) and at 2, 6 and about 24 weeks after DPC sensitization. Around 30 alopecia patients provided blood for TCR sequencing at one to four time points (pre-sensitization, 2, 6 and 24 weeks). Beyond this particular receptor, the publication reports: The number of TCRs above 1 in 1000 frequency did not change with DPC sensitization; there was no evidence of global repertoire structure alterations. Compared with pre-sensitization or healthy control sets, expanded TCRs formed significantly more large CDR3 similarity clusters, which is consistent with antigen-driven responses. Alopecia, a presumed autoimmune disease, was present in all patients, so the immune response of the patients might differ from that of healthy individuals. Repeated subsampling changed both the strength of the expansion versus patch-test correlation and the threshold at which the correlation became significant. The number of PT1 expanded TCRs positively correlated with patch test score, significant at thresholds 8, 16 and 32 but not 4.

Based on the germline V gene, the CDR1 and CDR2 sequences are SGHTA and FQGNSA. The CDR3 covers 15 residues, taking in both the cysteine and the phenylalanine. The sequence is cut down to CDR3 DNA, 45 bases in frame from base 1. Trimming takes 1 base from V and 4 bases from J, and the germline ends sit 13 bases apart. The time point tag for this specimen amounts to: patch test 2, 6 weeks after DPC sensitization. Taken with the paper, the label for treatment or condition translates to: therapeutic diphenylcyclopropenone sensitization with weekly scalp DPC. Blood at each patch-test visit was drawn before the patch test was applied. Patients were eligible if aged 18 to 70, diagnosed with alopecia and judged suitable for DPC therapy, and pregnant patients were excluded. Total RNA was extracted from unfractionated whole blood that had been collected in Tempus Blood RNA tubes. The library was built by means of RACE. Sequencing relied on a NextSeq 500. Library preparation attached unique molecular identifiers to individual cDNA molecules for quantitative, reproducible TCR counting. From each blood RNA sample, both TCR alpha and TCR beta chains were sequenced. Per the original workflow: Samples had a median of about 96,000 TCRs, with a range from 23,224 to 690,600. V, J and CDR3 annotation of the TCR reads was performed with the Decombinator software suite. Every sample was subsampled to the same number of TCRs (28,000) for the PS versus PT1 abundance plots. TCRs were defined as expanded if absent before sensitization and observed at least eight times at the 2-week time point. Through fastp at Q25 and MiXCR, TCRdb rebuilt clones from the public reads, retaining in-frame beta chains. All rows with the same CDR3 protein become a single entry with the most common DNA and genes. TCRdb assigned the V and J calls; the authors' analysis was not used. Counted in this sample were some 96,000 distinct CDR3 sequences; about 9.6% of them appeared once. The ten most abundant clones make up just over 2% of the sample.

The chain joins TRBV7-2 to TRBJ1-1, with the D gene uncertain. Sequenced material: whole blood, taken in connection with sensitization to the hapten diphenylcyclopropenone (DPC). The TCR was taken from a woman aged 40 to 50 with alopecia areata. Some clones in this sample may be carry-over from other donors' samples. The encoded CDR3 is CASSLGSGVSTEAFF. The nucleotide sequence reads as follows: TGTGCCAGCAGCTTAGGATCCGGGGTGAGCACTGAAGCTTTCTTT.